This T cell receptor beta chain is drawn from a study of monozygotic twins with inflammatory bowel disease. Study observations and caveats: Patient repertoires may have gained variability from differing immunosuppressive treatments. With others, IBD patients shared fewer clonotypes than healthy twins did, especially with disease activity. T cell subtypes were not distinguishable in this analysis.

The CDR3 is 15 residues long. The germline CDR1 and CDR2 sequences are SGHRS and YFSETQ. Template switching incorporated UMIs with a 6-nucleotide sample barcode. Reprocessing the 5' RACE reads, TCRdb reports a single entry for every CDR3 protein and omits DNA. Its table lists 200,000 to 250,000 distinct CDR3 sequences. On this clonotype itself: Antigen specificity is unknown.

The sequence was obtained from a human donor with ulcerative colitis or Crohn's disease, or a healthy co-twin of an affected twin (not recorded which). This chain uses TRBV5-1 with TRBJ2-7; TCRdb designates TRBD2, a call that cannot be tested without DNA. Sample: blood. The CDR3 protein is CASSRELAGAYELYF.